Listed below are T cell receptor beta chains from one sample, sequenced in a study of control samples from healthy donors and cancer patients. Assay: immunoSEQ multiplex PCR; the TCRdb copy retains only in-frame clones and omits some. The profile shows 100,000 to 150,000 clones, roughly 90% of them singletons. What was sequenced was blood. Receptors originate from a man younger than 35 in good health. The CDR3 runs from the conserved cysteine through the conserved F or W. Fields, in order: CDR3 length, J gene, V gene, D gene, clone size, CDR3 protein, CDR3 DNA. D genes are given only for firm matches. Where a row states a size, it is once, few, many or the class of an expanded clone; other rows omit it.

CDR3 length: 17; J gene: TRBJ2-7; V gene: TRBV23-1; D gene: TRBD1; clone size: once; CDR3 protein: CASSQSRKGQGRYEQYF; CDR3 DNA: TGCGCCAGCAGTCAATCGCGAAAGGGACAGGGTCGGTACGAGCAGTACTTC
CDR3 length: 17; J gene: TRBJ1-2; V gene: TRBV27; D gene: TRBD1; clone size: NA; CDR3 protein: CASSSIRQGAGNYGYTF; CDR3 DNA: TGTGCCAGCAGTTCGATTAGACAGGGGGCGGGGAACTATGGCTACACCTTC
CDR3 length: 14; J gene: TRBJ1-5; V gene: TRBV6-5; D gene: NA; clone size: NA; CDR3 protein: CASKTGMSNQPQHF; CDR3 DNA: TGTGCCAGCAAAACCGGAATGAGCAATCAGCCCCAGCATTTT
CDR3 length: 14; J gene: TRBJ1-3; V gene: TRBV7-2; D gene: NA; clone size: NA; CDR3 protein: CASSLALSGNTIYF; CDR3 DNA: TGTGCCAGCAGCTTAGCTCTCTCTGGAAACACCATATATTTT
CDR3 length: 13; J gene: TRBJ1-1; V gene: TRBV9; D gene: NA; clone size: NA; CDR3 protein: CASSVGQSGEAFF; CDR3 DNA: TGTGCCAGCAGCGTCGGGCAGTCCGGTGAAGCTTTCTTT
CDR3 length: 16; J gene: TRBJ2-1; V gene: TRBV11-1; D gene: TRBD2; clone size: NA; CDR3 protein: CASSLVRLAGGGEQFF; CDR3 DNA: TGTGCCAGCAGCTTAGTCCGACTAGCGGGAGGGGGTGAGCAGTTCTTC
CDR3 length: 14; J gene: TRBJ1-4; V gene: TRBV28; D gene: NA; clone size: NA; CDR3 protein: CASIPQGTNEKLFF; CDR3 DNA: TGTGCCAGCATCCCACAGGGTACGAATGAAAAACTGTTTTTT
CDR3 length: 14; J gene: TRBJ1-1; V gene: TRBV9; D gene: NA; clone size: NA; CDR3 protein: CASSVDGQFTEAFF; CDR3 DNA: TGTGCCAGCAGCGTAGACGGGCAGTTCACTGAAGCTTTCTTT
CDR3 length: 14; J gene: TRBJ1-2; V gene: TRBV5-8; D gene: NA; clone size: NA; CDR3 protein: CASSSGELWSGYTF; CDR3 DNA: TGTGCCAGCAGCAGCGGGGAGCTGTGGAGTGGCTACACCTTC
CDR3 length: 16; J gene: TRBJ1-1; V gene: TRBV18; D gene: NA; clone size: NA; CDR3 protein: CASSPLAVRRNTEAFF; CDR3 DNA: TGTGCCAGCTCACCATTGGCGGTCAGGAGGAACACTGAAGCTTTCTTT
CDR3 length: 15; J gene: TRBJ2-7; V gene: TRBV11-2; D gene: TRBD1; clone size: NA; CDR3 protein: CASSLGQGVTYEQYF; CDR3 DNA: TGTGCCAGCAGCTTAGGACAGGGGGTAACCTACGAGCAGTACTTC
CDR3 length: 13; J gene: TRBJ1-5; V gene: TRBV19; D gene: TRBD1; clone size: once; CDR3 protein: CASRTGFTQPQHF; CDR3 DNA: TGTGCCAGCAGGACAGGGTTTACTCAGCCCCAGCATTTT
CDR3 length: 15; J gene: TRBJ2-2; V gene: TRBV7-3; D gene: TRBD1; clone size: once; CDR3 protein: CASSFDRVNTGELFF; CDR3 DNA: TGTGCCAGCAGCTTTGACAGGGTGAACACCGGGGAGCTGTTTTTT
CDR3 length: 15; J gene: TRBJ2-4; V gene: TRBV19; D gene: TRBD1; clone size: NA; CDR3 protein: CASSTTGWGKNIQYF; CDR3 DNA: TGTGCCAGTAGTACGACAGGGTGGGGCAAAAACATTCAGTACTTC
CDR3 length: 14; J gene: TRBJ2-5; V gene: TRBV6-4; D gene: TRBD1; clone size: NA; CDR3 protein: CARTEGAVQETQYF; CDR3 DNA: TGTGCCAGGACCGAGGGGGCGGTACAAGAGACCCAGTACTTC
CDR3 length: 15; J gene: TRBJ2-6; V gene: TRBV28; D gene: NA; clone size: NA; CDR3 protein: CASNVQGSGANVLTF; CDR3 DNA: TGTGCCAGCAATGTACAGGGATCTGGGGCCAACGTCCTGACTTTC
CDR3 length: 14; J gene: TRBJ2-7; V gene: TRBV5-1; D gene: TRBD1; clone size: NA; CDR3 protein: CASSTGTGTHEQYF; CDR3 DNA: TGCGCCAGCAGCACCGGGACAGGGACGCACGAGCAGTACTTC
CDR3 length: 14; J gene: TRBJ2-7; V gene: TRBV19; D gene: NA; clone size: NA; CDR3 protein: CASSMTGISYEQYF; CDR3 DNA: TGTGCCAGTAGTATGACAGGAATTTCCTACGAGCAGTACTTC
CDR3 length: 15; J gene: TRBJ1-3; V gene: TRBV28; D gene: NA; clone size: NA; CDR3 protein: CASSFSRPSGNTIYF; CDR3 DNA: TGTGCCAGCAGTTTTTCAAGGCCCTCTGGAAACACCATATATTTT
CDR3 length: 19; J gene: TRBJ2-4; V gene: TRBV7-2; D gene: NA; clone size: NA; CDR3 protein: CASSSLWATGSSAKNIQYF; CDR3 DNA: TGTGCCAGCAGCTCCCTTTGGGCGACAGGATCTTCAGCCAAAAACATTCAGTACTTC
CDR3 length: 13; J gene: TRBJ2-7; V gene: TRBV6-5; D gene: NA; clone size: few; CDR3 protein: CASSYVEGSEQYF; CDR3 DNA: TGTGCCAGCAGTTACGTAGAGGGTTCCGAGCAGTACTTC
CDR3 length: 13; J gene: TRBJ2-5; V gene: TRBV12-3/TRBV12-4; D gene: NA; clone size: NA; CDR3 protein: CASTTSAQETQYF; CDR3 DNA: TGTGCCAGCACCACCTCGGCCCAAGAGACCCAGTACTTC
CDR3 length: 14; J gene: TRBJ1-6; V gene: TRBV6-5; D gene: NA; clone size: NA; CDR3 protein: CASSVTAWGSPLHF; CDR3 DNA: TGTGCCAGCAGCGTGACAGCCTGGGGTTCACCCCTCCACTTT
CDR3 length: 13; J gene: TRBJ1-2; V gene: TRBV28; D gene: NA; clone size: NA; CDR3 protein: CASSSGLNYGYTF; CDR3 DNA: TGTGCCAGCAGCTCGGGACTTAACTATGGCTACACCTTC
CDR3 length: 14; J gene: TRBJ1-1; V gene: TRBV18; D gene: NA; clone size: NA; CDR3 protein: CASSPAQGRTEAFF; CDR3 DNA: TGTGCCAGCTCACCAGCCCAGGGGAGGACTGAAGCTTTCTTT
CDR3 length: 13; J gene: TRBJ2-7; V gene: TRBV6-5; D gene: TRBD1; clone size: NA; CDR3 protein: CASRYQGAVEQYF; CDR3 DNA: TGTGCCAGCAGATACCAGGGGGCCGTCGAGCAGTACTTC
CDR3 length: 14; J gene: TRBJ2-7; V gene: TRBV29-1; D gene: TRBD1; clone size: NA; CDR3 protein: CSVESTGGTYEQYF; CDR3 DNA: TGCAGCGTTGAAAGCACAGGGGGAACCTACGAGCAGTACTTC
CDR3 length: 14; J gene: TRBJ1-1; V gene: TRBV7-2; D gene: TRBD1; clone size: few; CDR3 protein: CASSFRQGPTEAFF; CDR3 DNA: TGTGCCAGCAGCTTCCGACAGGGGCCAACTGAAGCTTTCTTT
CDR3 length: 12; J gene: TRBJ1-1; V gene: TRBV5-8; D gene: NA; clone size: NA; CDR3 protein: CASSGLDTEAFF; CDR3 DNA: TGTGCCAGCAGTGGCCTCGACACTGAAGCTTTCTTT
CDR3 length: 12; J gene: TRBJ1-2; V gene: TRBV24-1; D gene: NA; clone size: NA; CDR3 protein: CATSDGQGSYTF; CDR3 DNA: TGTGCCACCAGTGATGGGCAGGGGAGCTACACCTTC
CDR3 length: 14; J gene: TRBJ2-7; V gene: TRBV7-6; D gene: TRBD2; clone size: NA; CDR3 protein: CASSLTGGDYEQYF; CDR3 DNA: TGTGCCAGCAGCTTAACGGGAGGGGACTACGAGCAGTACTTC
CDR3 length: 14; J gene: TRBJ2-7; V gene: TRBV27; D gene: NA; clone size: NA; CDR3 protein: CATEDSLTSYEQYF; CDR3 DNA: TGTGCCACCGAGGACTCATTAACCTCCTACGAGCAGTACTTC
CDR3 length: 15; J gene: TRBJ1-5; V gene: TRBV27; D gene: TRBD1; clone size: NA; CDR3 protein: CASSWTGGPNQPQHF; CDR3 DNA: TGTGCCAGCAGTTGGACAGGGGGCCCGAATCAGCCCCAGCATTTT
CDR3 length: 13; J gene: TRBJ2-7; V gene: TRBV30; D gene: NA; clone size: NA; CDR3 protein: CAWSIGRGYEQYF; CDR3 DNA: TGTGCCTGGAGTATTGGCAGGGGCTACGAGCAGTACTTC
CDR3 length: 14; J gene: TRBJ1-2; V gene: TRBV6-5; D gene: NA; clone size: NA; CDR3 protein: CASSIDQTQSGYTF; CDR3 DNA: TGTGCCAGCAGTATCGACCAGACCCAAAGTGGCTACACCTTC
CDR3 length: 13; J gene: TRBJ2-2; V gene: TRBV5-1; D gene: NA; clone size: NA; CDR3 protein: CASSLETAGELFF; CDR3 DNA: TGCGCCAGCAGCTTGGAGACGGCCGGGGAGCTGTTTTTT
CDR3 length: 16; J gene: TRBJ2-3; V gene: TRBV5-5; D gene: TRBD2; clone size: NA; CDR3 protein: CASSWGLAGGADTQYF; CDR3 DNA: TGTGCCAGCAGCTGGGGACTAGCGGGAGGGGCAGATACGCAGTATTTT
CDR3 length: 13; J gene: TRBJ1-1; V gene: TRBV6-5; D gene: NA; clone size: few; CDR3 protein: CASSLQRYTEAFF; CDR3 DNA: TGTGCCAGCAGTCTACAGCGGTACACTGAAGCTTTCTTT
CDR3 length: 17; J gene: TRBJ2-1; V gene: TRBV10-3; D gene: TRBD2; clone size: NA; CDR3 protein: CAISERGGLAGQNEQFF; CDR3 DNA: TGTGCCATCAGTGAGCGGGGGGGACTAGCGGGACAGAATGAGCAGTTCTTC
CDR3 length: 14; J gene: TRBJ1-1; V gene: TRBV5-1; D gene: NA; clone size: once; CDR3 protein: CASLSGTMNTEAFF; CDR3 DNA: TGCGCCAGCTTATCCGGGACGATGAACACTGAAGCTTTCTTT
CDR3 length: 13; J gene: TRBJ1-2; V gene: TRBV7-2; D gene: NA; clone size: NA; CDR3 protein: CASSLSEGRGYTF; CDR3 DNA: TGTGCCAGCAGCTTATCGGAGGGCCGTGGCTACACCTTC
CDR3 length: 14; J gene: TRBJ2-7; V gene: TRBV9; D gene: NA; clone size: NA; CDR3 protein: CASSVEMGTYEQYF; CDR3 DNA: TGTGCCAGCAGCGTAGAGATGGGTACCTACGAGCAGTACTTC
CDR3 length: 13; J gene: TRBJ1-1; V gene: TRBV7-2; D gene: NA; clone size: NA; CDR3 protein: CASSLGERSEAFF; CDR3 DNA: TGTGCCAGCAGCTTAGGGGAGCGTAGTGAAGCTTTCTTT
CDR3 length: 15; J gene: TRBJ2-5; V gene: TRBV9; D gene: NA; clone size: NA; CDR3 protein: CASSVALGPQETQYF; CDR3 DNA: TGTGCCAGCAGCGTAGCACTGGGCCCCCAAGAGACCCAGTACTTC
CDR3 length: 17; J gene: TRBJ1-2; V gene: TRBV28; D gene: NA; clone size: NA; CDR3 protein: CASSLTDSRTANYGYTF; CDR3 DNA: TGTGCCAGCAGTTTGACGGATTCGAGGACAGCAAACTATGGCTACACCTTC
CDR3 length: 15; J gene: TRBJ2-1; V gene: TRBV5-1; D gene: NA; clone size: NA; CDR3 protein: CASSLYAGGVNEQFF; CDR3 DNA: TGCGCCAGCAGCTTGTATGCAGGGGGGGTCAATGAGCAGTTCTTC
CDR3 length: 12; J gene: TRBJ2-3; V gene: TRBV27; D gene: NA; clone size: once; CDR3 protein: CASGKLANTQYF; CDR3 DNA: TGTGCCAGCGGGAAGTTGGCCAATACGCAGTATTTT
CDR3 length: 11; J gene: TRBJ2-3; V gene: TRBV20-1; D gene: TRBD2; clone size: NA; CDR3 protein: CSAPRGGKEYF; CDR3 DNA: TGCAGTGCGCCGCGGGGGGGAAAGGAGTATTTT
CDR3 length: 13; J gene: TRBJ2-5; V gene: TRBV18; D gene: NA; clone size: NA; CDR3 protein: CASSGSEGETQYF; CDR3 DNA: TGTGCCAGCTCAGGGAGCGAGGGCGAGACCCAGTACTTC
CDR3 length: 16; J gene: TRBJ2-2; V gene: TRBV7-3; D gene: NA; clone size: NA; CDR3 protein: CASSLQPGQNTGELFF; CDR3 DNA: TGTGCCAGCAGCCTACAACCGGGACAGAACACCGGGGAGCTGTTTTTT